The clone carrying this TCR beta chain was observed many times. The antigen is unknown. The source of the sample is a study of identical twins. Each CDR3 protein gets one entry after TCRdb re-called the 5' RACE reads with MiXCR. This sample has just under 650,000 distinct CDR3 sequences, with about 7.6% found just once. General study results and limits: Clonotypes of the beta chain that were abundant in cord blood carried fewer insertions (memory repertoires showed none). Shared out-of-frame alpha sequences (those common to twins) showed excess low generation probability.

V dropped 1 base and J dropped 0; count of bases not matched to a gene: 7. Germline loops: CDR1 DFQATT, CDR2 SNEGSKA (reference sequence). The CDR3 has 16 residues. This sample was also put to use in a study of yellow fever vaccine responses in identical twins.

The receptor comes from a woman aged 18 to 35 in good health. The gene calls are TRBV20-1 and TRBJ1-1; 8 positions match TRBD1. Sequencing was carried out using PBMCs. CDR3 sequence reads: CSARVPTTGVNTEAFF. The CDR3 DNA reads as TGCAGTGCTAGAGTCCCTACGACAGGGGTGAACACTGAAGCTTTCTTT.